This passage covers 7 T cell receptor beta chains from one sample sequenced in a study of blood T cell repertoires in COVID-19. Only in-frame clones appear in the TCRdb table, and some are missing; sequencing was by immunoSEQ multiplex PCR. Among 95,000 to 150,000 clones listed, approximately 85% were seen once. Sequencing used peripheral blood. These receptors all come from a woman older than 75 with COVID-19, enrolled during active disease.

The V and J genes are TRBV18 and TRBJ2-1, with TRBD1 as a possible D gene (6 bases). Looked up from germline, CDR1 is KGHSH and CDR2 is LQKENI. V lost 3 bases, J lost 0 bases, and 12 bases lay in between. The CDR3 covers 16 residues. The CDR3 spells CASSPNRASSYNEQFF. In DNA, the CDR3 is TGTGCCAGCTCACCGAACAGGGCAAGCTCCTACAATGAGCAGTTCTTC.

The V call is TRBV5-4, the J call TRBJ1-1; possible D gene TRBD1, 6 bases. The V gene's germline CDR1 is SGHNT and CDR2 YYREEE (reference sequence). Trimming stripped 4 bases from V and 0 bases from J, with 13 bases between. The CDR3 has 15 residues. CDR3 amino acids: CASSQGSSLNTEAFF. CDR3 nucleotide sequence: TGTGCCAGCAGCCAGGGGTCGTCCCTGAACACTGAAGCTTTCTTT.

In DNA form, the CDR3 reads TGTGCCAGCAGGCCGAGTAGCGGGCCACCCTACGAGCAGTACTTC. Protein sequence: CASRPSSGPPYEQYF. The chain combines TRBV2 with TRBJ2-7, with 7 bases matching TRBD2. This CDR3 spans 15 amino acids. Germline V gene lookup returns CDR1 SNHLY and CDR2 FYNNEI. The trim removed 6 bases at V and 2 bases at J, leaving 10 bases unmatched.

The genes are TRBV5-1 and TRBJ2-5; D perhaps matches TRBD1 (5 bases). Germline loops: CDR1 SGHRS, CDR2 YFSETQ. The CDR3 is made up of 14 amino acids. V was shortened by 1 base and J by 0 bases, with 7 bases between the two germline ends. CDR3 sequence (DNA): TGCGCCAGCAGCTTGCAGGGTCACCAAGAGACCCAGTACTTC. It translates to CASSLQGHQETQYF.

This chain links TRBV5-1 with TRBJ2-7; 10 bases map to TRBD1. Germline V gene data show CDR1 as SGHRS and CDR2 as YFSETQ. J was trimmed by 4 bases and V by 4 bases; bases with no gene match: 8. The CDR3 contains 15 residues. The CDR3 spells CASSRGGQGRYEQYF. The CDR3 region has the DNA TGCGCCAGCAGCCGGGGGGGACAGGGGAGGTACGAGCAGTACTTC.

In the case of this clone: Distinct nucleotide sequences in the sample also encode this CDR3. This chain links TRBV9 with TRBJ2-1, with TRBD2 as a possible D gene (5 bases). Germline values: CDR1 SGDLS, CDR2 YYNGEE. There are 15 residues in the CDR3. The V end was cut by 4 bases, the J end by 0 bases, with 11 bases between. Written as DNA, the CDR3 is TGTGCCAGCAGCCCCAGTGGGAGCTCCTACAATGAGCAGTTCTTC. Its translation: CASSPSGSSYNEQFF.

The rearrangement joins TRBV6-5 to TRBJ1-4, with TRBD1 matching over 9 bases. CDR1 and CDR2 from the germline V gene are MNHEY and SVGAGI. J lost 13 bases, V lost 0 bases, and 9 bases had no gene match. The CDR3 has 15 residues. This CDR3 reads CASSYSKDRGIGLFF. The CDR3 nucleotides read TGTGCCAGCAGTTACTCGAAGGACAGGGGAATTGGACTGTTTTTT.